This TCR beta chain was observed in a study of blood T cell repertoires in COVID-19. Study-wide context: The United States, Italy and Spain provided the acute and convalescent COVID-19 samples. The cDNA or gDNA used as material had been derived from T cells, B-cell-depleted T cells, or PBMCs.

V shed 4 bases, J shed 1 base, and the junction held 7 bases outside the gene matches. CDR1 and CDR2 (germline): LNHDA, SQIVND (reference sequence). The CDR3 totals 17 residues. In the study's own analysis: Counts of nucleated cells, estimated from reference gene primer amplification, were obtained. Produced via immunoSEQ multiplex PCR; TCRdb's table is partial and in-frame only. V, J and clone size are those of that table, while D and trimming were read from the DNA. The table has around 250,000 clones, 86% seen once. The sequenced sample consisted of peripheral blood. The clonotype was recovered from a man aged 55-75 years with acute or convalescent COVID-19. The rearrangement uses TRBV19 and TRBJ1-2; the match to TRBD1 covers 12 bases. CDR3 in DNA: TGTGCCAGTAGTACAGGGACAGGGGGCCTATTTAACTATGGCTACACCTTC. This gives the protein CASSTGTGGLFNYGYTF. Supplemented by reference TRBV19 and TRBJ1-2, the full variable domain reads DGGITQSPKYLFRKEGQNVTLSCEQNLNHDAMYWYRQDPGQGLRLIYYSQIVNDFQKGDIAEGYSVSREKKESFPLTVTSAQKNPTAFYLCASSTGTGGLFNYGYTFGSGTRLTVV.